These T cell receptor beta chains were read from a single sample in a study of shared T cell receptors in the human thymus. The table came from immunoSEQ multiplex PCR; TCRdb's copy has only in-frame clones and leaves some out. The table includes 600,000 or so clones, around 87% detected once. Separately, the same data were catalogued under a study of human thymus T cells.

The source material was thymocytes. All receptors come from a boy under three years old with a congenital heart defect. The CDR3 runs from the conserved cysteine through the conserved F or W. The D gene is left open where the match is weak. Size values are once, few and many counts, or a class for expanded clones, and some rows have none.

v_call	d_call	clone_size	j_call	cdr3_aa	cdr3_nt
TRBV19	TRBD2	NA	TRBJ2-1	CASSILGGNYNEQFF	TGTGCCAGTAGTATTCTGGGGGGGAATTACAATGAGCAGTTCTTC
TRBV27	TRBD1	NA	TRBJ2-3	CASSLGQGERGDTQYF	TGTGCCAGCAGTCTGGGGCAGGGGGAGAGGGGGGATACGCAGTATTTT
TRBV28	TRBD2	NA	TRBJ2-7	CASTPGLAGGTYEQYF	TGTGCCAGCACACCGGGACTAGCGGGAGGCACCTACGAGCAGTACTTC
TRBV7-2	NA	NA	TRBJ1-1	CASSLGRGNTEAFF	TGTGCCAGCAGCTTAGGCAGGGGAAACACTGAAGCTTTCTTT
TRBV11-2	TRBD2	NA	TRBJ2-7	CASSRLVGLSSYEQYF	TGTGCCAGCAGCCGACTAGTGGGACTAAGCTCCTACGAGCAGTACTTC
TRBV7-6	TRBD2	few	TRBJ2-2	CASSLGGSTGELFF	TGTGCCAGCAGCTTAGGCGGGAGCACCGGGGAGCTGTTTTTT
TRBV7-9	TRBD1	once	TRBJ1-4	CASSLTGGGEKLFF	TGTGCCAGCAGCTTAACAGGGGGGGGAGAAAAACTGTTTTTT
TRBV19	TRBD1	NA	TRBJ2-1	CASTSRRDRASYNEQFF	TGTGCCAGTACCTCCCGGCGGGACAGGGCTTCCTACAATGAGCAGTTCTTC
TRBV28	NA	once	TRBJ2-7	CASSNYYRARNEQYF	TGTGCCAGCAGCAACTATTACAGGGCGAGGAACGAGCAGTACTTC
TRBV28	TRBD2	NA	TRBJ2-3	CASSTPGQGLAGLRTDTQYF	TGTGCCAGCAGTACACCGGGACAGGGACTAGCGGGATTACGCACAGATACGCAGTATTTT